A single sample gave rise to the 23 T cell receptor beta chains below, sequenced in a study of T cells in Graves' hyperthyroidism and ophthalmopathy. The TCR beta CDR3 regions underwent amplification using RNA transcripts as the source. Primed by the HTBI set, a first-round RT-PCR was run on the TCR CDR3. TCRdb re-called the multiplex PCR reads with MiXCR, one entry per CDR3 protein. The sample lists 600,000 or so distinct CDR3 sequences; about 14% were seen once. Sequencing was carried out using blood. These receptors were collected from a woman aged 45-59 years with Graves' ophthalmopathy.

This clonotype was picked up many times. The chain joins TRBV2 to TRBJ2-4, with 12 bases matching TRBD2. CDR1 SNHLY and CDR2 FYNNEI come from the germline V gene. J was trimmed by 4 bases and V by 1 base; bases with no gene match: 14. The CDR3 is made up of 20 amino acids. CDR3 sequence: CASSEVSLAGGSKGKNIQYF. CDR3 DNA: TGTGCCAGCAGTGAAGTAAGCCTAGCGGGAGGGTCAAAGGGGAAAAACATTCAGTACTTC.

There are many counts of this clonotype. The chain links TRBV7-2 to TRBJ1-2, with no clear D. This CDR3 has 13 amino acids. Trimming shortened V by 1 base and J by 0 bases, and 3 bases separated the two germline ends. The germline V gene has CDR1 SGHTA and CDR2 FQGNSA. The CDR3 loop is CASSLGANYGYTF. The CDR3 DNA reads TGTGCCAGCAGCTTAGGAGCTAACTATGGCTACACCTTC.

This clonotype appeared many times. This sequence joins TRBV30 and TRBJ2-7, with no clear D. The CDR3 has 12 residues. Germline loops: CDR1 GTSNPN, CDR2 SVGIG (reference sequence). The V end was cut by 0 bases, the J end by 4 bases, with 7 bases between. CDR3 protein: CAWSVGPYEQYF. For the CDR3, the DNA is TGTGCCTGGAGTGTCGGTCCTTACGAGCAGTACTTC.

This clonotype was counted ten times or more. This chain uses TRBV5-1 with TRBJ2-1, with D hard to call. Germline-derived CDR1 and CDR2 are SGHRS and YFSETQ. The V end lost 4 bases, the J end lost 0 bases, and 11 bases lay between the germline ends. This CDR3 spans 15 amino acids. Here the CDR3 reads CASSLAVTSYNEQFF. The CDR3 DNA reads TGCGCCAGCAGCCTGGCCGTCACCTCCTACAATGAGCAGTTCTTC.

This clonotype has only a few counts. The chain has TRBV29-1 and TRBJ2-7; the D is unclear. The germline V gene has CDR1 SQVTM and CDR2 ANQGSEA. The CDR3 sequence is 14 residues long. V lost 1 base to trimming and J lost 2 bases, with 12 bases between them. CDR3 in DNA: TGCAGCGTTGAAGTACGCGACAACCCCTACGAGCAGTACTTC. Translated: CSVEVRDNPYEQYF.

The V gene is TRBV5-6, the J gene TRBJ2-3, with 13 bases matching TRBD2. The junction had 9 bases not matched to a gene; V was cut back by 0 bases and J by 5 bases. The CDR3 sequence is 18 residues long. Germline loops: CDR1 SGHDT, CDR2 YYEEEE. CDR3 region: CASSLASFRLAGGDTQYF. DNA for the CDR3: TGTGCCAGCAGCTTGGCGTCTTTCAGACTAGCGGGAGGAGATACGCAGTATTTT.

The chain uses TRBV19 and TRBJ1-5; D possibly corresponds to TRBD1 (6 bases). Germline V CDR1 and CDR2: LNHDA, SQIVND (reference sequence). V lost 4 bases, J lost 4 bases, and 14 bases lay in between. The CDR3 extends over 15 amino acids. CDR3 nucleotides: TGTGCCAGTAGTACCTGGGACACCAAGAATCAGCCCCAGCATTTT. This translates into CASSTWDTKNQPQHF.

There are a few counts of this clonotype. The chain uses TRBV5-6 and TRBJ1-4; 10 bases align to TRBD1. The trim removed 1 base at V and 8 bases at J, leaving 11 bases unmatched. CDR1 and CDR2 from the germline V gene are SGHDT and YYEEEE. The CDR3 is made up of 17 amino acids. The CDR3 loop is CASSLTGTGEAREKLFF. The CDR3 DNA sequence: TGTGCCAGCAGCTTGACCGGGACAGGGGAGGCCCGCGAAAAACTGTTTTTT.

The V gene is TRBV29-1, the J gene TRBJ2-4, with 7 bases matching TRBD2. Trimming cost V 2 bases and J 8 bases; bases outside gene matches: 12. The CDR3 totals 15 residues. Germline CDR1 SQVTM, CDR2 ANQGSEA. In DNA, the CDR3 is TGCAGCGTTGAAACTAGAAGCGGGATTCGAGACATTCAGTACTTC. Its translation is CSVETRSGIRDIQYF.

V gene TRBV9 combines with J gene TRBJ2-6; D may be TRBD2 (6 bases). There are 15 residues in the CDR3. The V end lost 2 bases, the J end lost 0 bases, and 6 bases lay between the germline ends. Germline assignment: CDR1 SGDLS and CDR2 YYNGEE. The CDR3 sequence: CASSVGSSGANVLTF. As DNA, the CDR3 is TGTGCCAGCAGCGTCGGGAGCTCTGGGGCCAACGTCCTGACTTTC.

This clonotype was counted between two and nine times. The chain links TRBV7-2 to TRBJ1-4; 8 bases are a match to TRBD1. Looked up from germline, CDR1 is SGHTA and CDR2 is FQGNSA. CDR3 length equals 16 residues. The V and J ends lost 5 bases and 7 bases, in that order; junction bases with no gene match: 12. CDR3 sequence: CASSLSGGQGREKLFF. The CDR3 DNA sequence: TGTGCCAGCAGCCTATCTGGCGGACAGGGTCGTGAAAAACTGTTTTTT.

This clonotype was picked up many times. The CDR3 spells CASSQDQGQGGEKLFF. CDR3 nucleotides: TGCGCCAGCAGCCAAGATCAGGGACAGGGAGGTGAAAAACTGTTTTTT. The rearrangement uses TRBV4-3 and TRBJ1-4; 9 bases are shared with TRBD1. The J segment lost 7 bases and the V segment lost 0 bases, leaving 6 bases of the junction unmatched. CDR1 is LGHNA, CDR2 YSLEER, per germline. The CDR3 length is 16 residues.

There are a few counts of this clonotype. A junction boundary mismatches the germline segment, possibly from a read error. This chain links TRBV20-1 with TRBJ2-1; TRBD2 might be the D (6 bases). CDR1 is DFQATT, CDR2 SNEGSKA, per germline (reference sequence). CDR3 length: 11 amino acids. The CDR3 nucleotides are TGCAGTGCTAGTACTGCGGGATATATACTCTTC. Translation: CSASTAGYILF.

The table lists this clonotype with many counts. The gene calls are TRBV11-2 and TRBJ2-7; 9 nucleotides agree with TRBD1. This CDR3 has 18 residues. CDR1 and CDR2 from the germline V gene are SGHAT and FQNNGV. J lost 0 bases, V lost 5 bases, and 14 bases had no gene match. The CDR3 DNA reads TGTGCCAGCAGCCGCGCGGGACAGGGAATCAGGAGCTCCTACGAGCAGTACTTC. Encoded protein: CASSRAGQGIRSSYEQYF.

The table lists this clonotype with many counts. The chain combines TRBV9 with TRBJ1-1, with D maybe TRBD1 (6 bases). The CDR3 covers 13 residues. Germline V gives CDR1 SGDLS, CDR2 YYNGEE. V was cut by 0 bases and J by 8 bases, with 11 bases left in between. For the CDR3, the DNA is TGTGCCAGCAGCGTAGGGACAGTAGGCGAAGCTTTCTTT. This gives the protein CASSVGTVGEAFF.

This clonotype was observed many times. The chain combines TRBV20-1 with TRBJ2-1, with D uncertain. This CDR3 is built from 13 residues. Germline CDR1 DFQATT, CDR2 SNEGSKA (reference sequence). Between the trimmed V and J ends, which lost 6 bases and 5 bases, there was a span of 14 bases. The CDR3 sequence: CSASNHQNNEQFF. The CDR3 DNA sequence: TGCAGTGCCTCTAACCATCAGAACAATGAGCAGTTCTTC.

This clonotype was seen ten or more times. The CDR3 DNA follows: TGTGCCAGCTCACCGACTAGTGGCGAGCAGTACTTC. It specifies CASSPTSGEQYF. The chain recombines TRBV18 with TRBJ2-7; possible D gene TRBD2, 6 bases. The CDR3 contains 12 residues. The ends were cut back, 3 bases at V and 6 bases at J, with 9 bases in the middle. Germline CDR1 is KGHSH and CDR2 is LQKENI.

V gene TRBV28 combines with J gene TRBJ1-3; possible D gene TRBD1, 6 bases. V lost 3 bases to trimming and J lost 8 bases, with 11 bases between them. Germline values: CDR1 MDHEN, CDR2 SYDVKM. The CDR3 is 13 amino acids. CDR3 sequence (DNA): TGTGCCAGCAGTTTGAACAGGGTTGACACCATATATTTT. It codes for CASSLNRVDTIYF.

This clonotype was seen a few times. The gene calls are TRBV12-3 or TRBV12-4 and TRBJ1-5; D not certain. This CDR3 comprises 12 residues. Trimming shortened V by 5 bases and J by 7 bases, and 9 bases separated the two germline ends. The CDR3 DNA is TGTGCCAGCAGTCGAAATGTGCAGCCCCAGCATTTT. It codes for CASSRNVQPQHF.

Ten or more counts support this clonotype. V usage is TRBV12-3 or TRBV12-4 and J usage is TRBJ1-3, with D maybe TRBD1 (5 bases). V gave up 6 bases and J gave up 0 bases, with 12 bases separating them. The CDR3 has 15 amino acids. The CDR3 DNA is TGTGCCAGCAGCTCACAGGCGATCTCTGGAAACACCATATATTTT. Translated, it gives CASSSQAISGNTIYF.

Concerning this clonotype itself: A read error is possible here, since a much larger clone lies one base away. The V call is TRBV5-4, the J call TRBJ2-7; D possibly corresponds to TRBD2 (7 bases). Germline V gene data show CDR1 as SGHNT and CDR2 as YYREEE (reference sequence). The CDR3 runs to 14 residues. The V end lost 4 bases, the J end lost 3 bases, and 14 bases lay between the germline ends. The chain's CDR3 is CASSLGGAGYEQYF. CDR3 sequence (DNA): TGTGCCAGCAGCCTGGGGGGGGCCGGCTACGAGCAGTACTTC.

This clonotype has a count of ten or more. The chain carries TRBV18 and TRBJ2-3, with a tentative D call TRBD2 (6 bases). V gave up 0 bases and J gave up 6 bases, with 10 bases separating them. This CDR3 contains 14 residues. From germline, CDR1 is KGHSH and CDR2 LQKENI. The CDR3 loop reads CASSPPTSRDTQYF. CDR3 nucleotides: TGTGCCAGCTCACCACCAACTAGCCGGGATACGCAGTATTTT.

The chain recombines TRBV5-5 with TRBJ1-2, with unresolved D. The V end was cut by 5 bases, the J end by 3 bases, with 8 bases between. CDR1 is SGHKS and CDR2 is YYEKEE in the germline V gene (reference sequence). The CDR3 totals 12 residues. This CDR3 is CASSGEYYGYTF. The DNA of the CDR3 is TGTGCCAGCAGTGGGGAATACTATGGCTACACCTTC.